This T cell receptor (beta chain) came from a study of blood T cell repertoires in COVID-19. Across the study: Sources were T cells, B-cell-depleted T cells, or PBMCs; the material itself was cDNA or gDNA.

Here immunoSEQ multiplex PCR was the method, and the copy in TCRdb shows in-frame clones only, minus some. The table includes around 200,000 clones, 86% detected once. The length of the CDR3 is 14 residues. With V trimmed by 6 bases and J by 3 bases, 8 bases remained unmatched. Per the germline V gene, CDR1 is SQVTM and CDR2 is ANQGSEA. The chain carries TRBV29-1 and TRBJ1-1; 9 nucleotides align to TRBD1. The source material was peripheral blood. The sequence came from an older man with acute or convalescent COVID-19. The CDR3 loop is CSVTGQGIDTEAFF. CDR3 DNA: TGCAGCGTGACCGGACAGGGGATAGACACTGAAGCTTTCTTT. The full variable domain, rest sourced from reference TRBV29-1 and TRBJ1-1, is SAVISQKPSRDICQRGTSLTIQCQVDSQVTMMFWYRQQPGQSLTLIATANQGSEATYESGFVIDKFPISRPNLTFSTLTVSNMSPEDSSIYLCSVTGQGIDTEAFFGQGTRLTVV.